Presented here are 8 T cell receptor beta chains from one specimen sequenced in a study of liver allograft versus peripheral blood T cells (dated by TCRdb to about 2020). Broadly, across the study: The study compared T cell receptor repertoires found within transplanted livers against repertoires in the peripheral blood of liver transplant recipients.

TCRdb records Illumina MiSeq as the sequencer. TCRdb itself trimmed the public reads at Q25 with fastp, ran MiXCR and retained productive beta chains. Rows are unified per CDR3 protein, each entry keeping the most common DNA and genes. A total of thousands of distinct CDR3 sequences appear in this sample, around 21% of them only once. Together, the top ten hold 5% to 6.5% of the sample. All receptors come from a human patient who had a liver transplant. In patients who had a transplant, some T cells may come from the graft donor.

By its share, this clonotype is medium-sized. The CDR3, as DNA: TGTGCCAGTAGTTCCAGCGGGTCGAACACCGGGGAGCTGTTTTTT. Translating it yields CASSSSGSNTGELFF. This sequence joins TRBV19 and TRBJ2-2; D perhaps matches TRBD2 (6 bases). CDR3 length: 15 residues. V lost 5 bases and J 0 bases, leaving 10 bases between the germline ends. CDR1 is LNHDA, CDR2 SQIVND, per germline (reference sequence).

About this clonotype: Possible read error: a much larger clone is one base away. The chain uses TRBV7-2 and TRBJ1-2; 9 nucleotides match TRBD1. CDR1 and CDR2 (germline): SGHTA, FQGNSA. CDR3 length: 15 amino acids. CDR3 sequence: CASSLVPDRGNEQIF. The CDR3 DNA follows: TGTGCCAGCAGCTTAGTCCCGGACAGGGGAAATGAGCAGATCTTC.

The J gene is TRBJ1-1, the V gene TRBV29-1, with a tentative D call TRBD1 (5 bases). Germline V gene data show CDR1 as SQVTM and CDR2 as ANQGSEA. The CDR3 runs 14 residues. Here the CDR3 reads CSTRGVNMNTEAFF. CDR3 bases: TGCAGTACCCGGGGGGTTAATATGAACACTGAAGCTTTCTTT.

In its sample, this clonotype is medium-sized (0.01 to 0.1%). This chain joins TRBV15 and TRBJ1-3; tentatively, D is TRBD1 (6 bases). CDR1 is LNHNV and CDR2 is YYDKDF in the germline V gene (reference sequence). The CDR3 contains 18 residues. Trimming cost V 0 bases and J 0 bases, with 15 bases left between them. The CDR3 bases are TGTGCCACCAGCAGAGAGTTACGGACAGTGCGCTCTGGAAACACCATATATTTT. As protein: CATSRELRTVRSGNTIYF.

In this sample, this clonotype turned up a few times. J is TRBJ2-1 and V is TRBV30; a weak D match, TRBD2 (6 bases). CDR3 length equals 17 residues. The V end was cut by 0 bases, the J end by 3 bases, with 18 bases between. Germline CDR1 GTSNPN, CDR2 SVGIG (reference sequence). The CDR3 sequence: CAWSVLRGPGVYNEQFF. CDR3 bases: TGTGCCTGGAGTGTACTGCGTGGCCCGGGGGTCTACAATGAGCAGTTCTTC.

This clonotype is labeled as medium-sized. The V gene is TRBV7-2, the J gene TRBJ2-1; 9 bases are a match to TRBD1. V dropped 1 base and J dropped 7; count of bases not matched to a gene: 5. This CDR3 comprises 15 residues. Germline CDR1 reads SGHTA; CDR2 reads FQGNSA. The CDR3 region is CASSLVPDRGNEQFF. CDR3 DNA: TGTGCCAGCAGCTTAGTCCCGGACAGGGGAAATGAGCAGTTCTTC.

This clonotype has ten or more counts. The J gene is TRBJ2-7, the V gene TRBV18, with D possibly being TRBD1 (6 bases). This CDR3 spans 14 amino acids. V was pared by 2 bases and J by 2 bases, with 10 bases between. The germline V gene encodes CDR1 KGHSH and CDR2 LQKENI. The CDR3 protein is CASSPSAGAYEQYF. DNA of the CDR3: TGTGCCAGCTCACCATCGGCAGGGGCCTACGAGCAGTACTTC.

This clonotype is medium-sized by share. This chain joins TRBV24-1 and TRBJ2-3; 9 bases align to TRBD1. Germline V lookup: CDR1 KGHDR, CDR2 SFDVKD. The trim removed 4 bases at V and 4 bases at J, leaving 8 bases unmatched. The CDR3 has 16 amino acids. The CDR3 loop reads CATSDLTGGLADTQYF. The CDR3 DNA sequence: TGTGCCACCAGTGACTTGACAGGGGGGTTAGCAGATACGCAGTATTTT.